These T cell receptor beta chains were read from a single sample in a study of CD8 T cells in ankylosing spondylitis. TCRdb used MiXCR to reprocess the 5' RACE reads, holding one entry per CDR3 protein. Of 200,000 to 300,000 distinct CDR3 sequences listed, 32% are singletons. The specimen sequenced was blood, either unsorted or a sorted T cell fraction (not recorded which). The origin of the receptors is a male donor with ankylosing spondylitis or in good health (not recorded which). CDR3s include the opening cysteine and the closing phenylalanine or tryptophan. D genes are given only for firm matches. Clone size is not always given. Where it is, it says once, few, many or a class for expanded clones.

NA,NA,TRBV7-3,TRBJ2-2,CASSPFSGELFF,TGTGCCAGCAGCCCCTTCTCCGGGGAGCTGTTTTTT
NA,NA,TRBV28,TRBJ1-4,CASSSRRQATNEKLFF,TGTGCCAGCAGTTCGAGACGACAGGCAACTAATGAAAAACTGTTTTTT
NA,few,TRBV12-3/TRBV12-4,TRBJ1-5,CASSLGYNQPQHF,TGTGCCAGCAGTTTAGGGTACAATCAGCCCCAGCATTTT
NA,few,TRBV30,TRBJ2-6,CAWSVRDRHLSGANVLTF,TGTGCCTGGAGTGTACGGGACCGCCATCTCTCTGGGGCCAACGTCCTGACTTTC
TRBD1,NA,TRBV20-1,TRBJ2-2,CSASASGTGEELFF,TGCAGTGCTAGTGCTTCCGGGACAGGGGAGGAGCTGTTTTTT
NA,NA,TRBV20-1,TRBJ1-1,CSASFMNTEAFF,TGCAGTGCTTCGTTCATGAACACTGAAGCTTTCTTT
NA,NA,TRBV6-5,TRBJ1-1,CASSRDGLRAFF,TGTGCCAGCAGCCGGGACGGCCTGAGAGCTTTCTTT
NA,many,TRBV12-3/TRBV12-4,TRBJ2-5,CASSFGGETQYF,TGTGCCAGCAGTTTCGGGGGAGAGACCCAGTACTTC
NA,few,TRBV10-3,TRBJ1-3,CAISESWSSGNTIYF,TGTGCCATCAGTGAGTCGTGGTCCTCTGGAAACACCATATATTTT
TRBD2,once,TRBV7-9,TRBJ2-7,CASGPPWAGENYEQYF,TGTGCCAGCGGCCCCCCGTGGGCGGGGGAAAACTACGAGCAGTACTTC
NA,NA,TRBV20-1,TRBJ1-1,CSARRRDEAFF,TGCAGTGCTAGGCGTAGGGATGAAGCTTTCTTT
TRBD1,NA,TRBV5-4,TRBJ2-1,CASSLGRGQGDLSNEQFF,TGTGCCAGCAGCTTGGGGAGGGGACAGGGCGACCTATCTAATGAGCAGTTCTTC
TRBD2,many,TRBV20-1,TRBJ2-5,CSGARGEETQYF,TGCAGTGGGGCGCGGGGGGAAGAGACCCAGTACTTC
TRBD1,NA,TRBV11-2,TRBJ1-2,CASRALQGTYGYTF,TGTGCCAGCAGGGCCTTACAGGGGACATATGGCTACACCTTC
NA,few,TRBV18,TRBJ1-1,CASSPGTLLVTEAFF,TGTGCCAGCTCACCAGGGACATTACTGGTTACTGAAGCTTTCTTT
NA,NA,TRBV29-1,TRBJ1-5,CSVLPGVNQPQHF,TGCAGCGTGCTACCTGGGGTTAATCAGCCCCAGCATTTT
TRBD1,NA,TRBV6-1,TRBJ2-3,CASSPGQGVWDTQYF,TGTGCCAGCAGTCCGGGACAGGGAGTGTGGGATACGCAGTATTTT
TRBD1,NA,TRBV6-1,TRBJ2-5,CASSAGQYQETQYF,TGTGCCAGCAGTGCGGGACAGTACCAAGAGACCCAGTACTTC
TRBD1,NA,TRBV12-3/TRBV12-4,TRBJ2-3,CASSPARGTGVDTQYF,TGTGCCAGCAGTCCCGCCCGGGGGACAGGGGTAGATACGCAGTATTTT
NA,NA,TRBV12-3/TRBV12-4,TRBJ1-1,CASSPVKVTGTEAFF,TGTGCCAGCAGCCCAGTGAAGGTGACCGGCACTGAAGCTTTCTTT
NA,NA,TRBV29-1,TRBJ2-3,CSVEGGKGTDTQYF,TGCAGCGTTGAAGGCGGGAAGGGGACAGATACGCAGTATTTT
TRBD2,NA,TRBV28,TRBJ2-5,CASSTDASGGVRETQYF,TGTGCCAGCAGCACGGACGCTAGCGGCGGAGTACGAGAGACCCAGTACTTC
TRBD1,few,TRBV24-1,TRBJ2-1,CATRGQGGYNEQFF,TGTGCCACCAGGGGACAGGGGGGGTACAATGAGCAGTTCTTC
NA,few,TRBV15,TRBJ2-7,CATSRGKDRRVYEQYF,TGTGCCACCAGCAGAGGTAAAGACAGGAGGGTCTACGAGCAGTACTTC
TRBD1,NA,TRBV12-3/TRBV12-4,TRBJ1-2,CASSQQGIGYTF,TGTGCCAGCAGTCAACAGGGGATCGGGTACACCTTC
NA,few,TRBV9,TRBJ1-5,CASSVAGSNQPQHF,TGTGCCAGCAGCGTAGCAGGGAGCAATCAGCCCCAGCATTTT
NA,NA,TRBV4-1,TRBJ1-5,CASSPDQGTYNQPQHF,TGCGCCAGCAGCCCTGACCAAGGGACCTATAATCAGCCCCAGCATTTT
TRBD2,NA,TRBV20-1,TRBJ2-2,CSANRLAPTGELFF,TGCAGTGCGAACCGACTAGCTCCCACCGGGGAGCTGTTTTTT
NA,few,TRBV6-1,TRBJ1-3,CASSLSLGYGNTIYF,TGTGCCAGCAGCCTATCTTTGGGGTATGGAAACACCATATATTTT
NA,few,TRBV20-1,TRBJ2-7,CSASGLRYEQYF,TGCAGTGCTAGTGGGTTACGCTACGAGCAGTACTTC
TRBD1,few,TRBV6-1,TRBJ2-3,CASSTWTGEGSTDTQYF,TGTGCCAGCAGTACCTGGACAGGGGAAGGGAGCACAGATACGCAGTATTTT